The 21 T cell receptor beta chains below were found in one sample sequenced in a study of cytomegalovirus exposure and HLA in healthy donors. PCR used 60 Vbeta primers and 13 Jbeta primers. The data were produced by immunoSEQ multiplex PCR, yet TCRdb's version contains in-frame clones alone and is incomplete. The sample carries some 98,000 clones, about 80% recorded once. The sequenced material came from PBMCs. All receptors derive from a middle-aged man in good health and CMV-seronegative.

The V and J genes are TRBV20-1 and TRBJ2-7; the match to TRBD1 covers 8 bases. The CDR3 consists of 11 residues. Germline V CDR1 and CDR2: DFQATT, SNEGSKA (reference sequence). The CDR3, as DNA: TGCAGGGCTGACAGGGGCCACGAGCAGTACTTC. This encodes CRADRGHEQYF.

V and J are TRBV7-9 and TRBJ1-1; 9 bases map to TRBD1. Unmatched junction bases numbered 10, after V lost 1 base and J lost 7 bases. In germline, CDR1 is SEHNR, CDR2 FQNEAQ (reference sequence). The CDR3 sequence is 16 residues long. The CDR3 region is CASSLGQGEWMGEAFF. CDR3 DNA sequence: TGTGCCAGCAGCTTAGGACAGGGGGAGTGGATGGGTGAAGCTTTCTTT.

The chain joins TRBV20-1 to TRBJ1-2; D possibly corresponds to TRBD1 (6 bases). Germline V CDR1 and CDR2: DFQATT, SNEGSKA (reference sequence). This CDR3 region has 11 residues. Trimming stripped 4 bases from V and 3 bases from J, with 6 bases between. The CDR3 protein is CSATGDYGYTF. In DNA, the CDR3 is TGCAGTGCTACAGGGGACTATGGCTACACCTTC.

The chain carries TRBV29-1 and TRBJ2-7, with TRBD2 matching over 10 bases. Germline V gene sequence: CDR1 SQVTM, CDR2 ANQGSEA. With 6 bases clipped from V and 3 bases from J, the junction kept 5 bases outside the gene matches. The CDR3 length is 13 residues. This CDR3 reads CSVTGTSDYEQYF. The CDR3 DNA is TGCAGCGTAACCGGGACTAGCGACTACGAGCAGTACTTC.

V and J are TRBV10-1 and TRBJ1-5, with D hard to call. This CDR3 region has 13 residues. Trimming took 3 bases from V and 3 from J, leaving 6 bases between them. CDR1 WNHNN and CDR2 SYGVQD come from the germline V gene (reference sequence). As DNA, the CDR3 is TGCGCCAGCAGTGACGGTGTCAATCAGCCCCAGCATTTT. This translates into CASSDGVNQPQHF.

The rearrangement joins TRBV7-2 to TRBJ1-5, with 11 bases fitting TRBD1. CDR1 SGHTA and CDR2 FQGNSA come from the germline V gene. There are 15 residues in the CDR3. V trimming: 5 bases; J trimming: 5 bases; junction bases outside the gene matches: 5. The CDR3 nucleotides are TGTGCCAGCAGCACCCAGGGACAGGGGGATCAGCCCCAGCATTTT. Translating it yields CASSTQGQGDQPQHF.

This clone was observed once. V gene TRBV9 combines with J gene TRBJ2-2; TRBD2 agrees at 14 bases. Germline CDR1 reads SGDLS; CDR2 reads YYNGEE. The V and J ends lost 0 bases and 7 bases, in that order; junction bases with no gene match: 2. This CDR3 has 16 amino acids. CDR3 DNA: TGTGCCAGCAGCGTAGGAGGACTAGCGGGAGGCGGGGAGCTGTTTTTT. Its translation is CASSVGGLAGGGELFF.

The chain uses TRBV5-4 and TRBJ2-3; D may be TRBD2 (6 bases). The CDR3 runs 16 residues. Deletions cut 0 bases from V and 2 bases from J, with 13 bases between. CDR1 and CDR2 (germline): SGHNT, YYREEE (reference sequence). The CDR3 protein is CASSLASGGITDTQYF. CDR3 DNA: TGTGCCAGCAGCTTGGCCAGTGGGGGGATCACAGATACGCAGTATTTT. Supplemented by reference TRBV5-4 and TRBJ2-3, the full variable domain reads ETGVTQSPTHLIKTRGQQVTLRCSSQSGHNTVSWYQQALGQGPQFIFQYYREEENGRGNFPPRFSGLQFPNYSSELNVNALELDDSALYLCASSLASGGITDTQYFGPGTRLTVL.

This clone was found once. CDR3 sequence: CASGLEAGVPDTQYF. In DNA form, the CDR3 reads TGTGCTAGTGGTTTGGAAGCGGGAGTGCCAGATACGCAGTATTTT. The V gene is TRBV12-5, the J gene TRBJ2-3; 8 bases are a match to TRBD2. V gave up 1 base and J gave up 4 bases; unmatched junction bases: 4. The CDR3 length is 15 residues. The germline gives CDR1 LGHNT, CDR2 FRNRAP. Full variable domain (rest looked up from reference TRBV12-5 and TRBJ2-3): DARVTQTPRHKVTEMGQEVTMRCQPILGHNTVFWYRQTMMQGLELLAYFRNRAPLDDSGMPKDRFSAEMPDATLATLKIQPSEPRDSAVYFCASGLEAGVPDTQYFGPGTRLTVL.

The chain employs TRBV28 and TRBJ2-1; no reliable D call. Germline CDR1 is MDHEN and CDR2 is SYDVKM. CDR3 length: 19 residues. V shed 1 base and J shed 2 bases, with 21 bases lying between them. For the CDR3, the DNA is TGTGCCAGCAGTTTATCCCAACTTGCCGGGTTAAGTGCCTACAATGAGCAGTTCTTC. Encoded protein: CASSLSQLAGLSAYNEQFF.

The chain links TRBV5-1 to TRBJ2-1; 7 positions agree with TRBD2. CDR3 length equals 15 residues. V was clipped by 4 bases and J by 6 bases; unmatched bases: 10. Per germline, CDR1 SGHRS and CDR2 YFSETQ. CDR3 sequence reads: CASSPGVGGVNEQFF. CDR3 sequence (DNA): TGCGCCAGCAGCCCGGGTGTGGGGGGGGTCAATGAGCAGTTCTTC.

This clone was recorded only once. This chain uses TRBV6-5 with TRBJ1-1; 8 bases are a match to TRBD1. With V trimmed by 7 bases and J by 5 bases, 9 bases remained unmatched. This CDR3 region has 14 residues. Germline-derived CDR1 and CDR2 are MNHEY and SVGAGI. The CDR3 sequence is CASTPDREGTEAFF. The CDR3 DNA sequence: TGTGCCAGCACCCCGGACAGGGAAGGTACTGAAGCTTTCTTT.

The rearrangement joins TRBV29-1 to TRBJ2-1; 12 bases are a match to TRBD2. CDR3 length equals 17 residues. Germline V gene data show CDR1 as SQVTM and CDR2 as ANQGSEA. J was trimmed by 1 base and V by 6 bases; bases with no gene match: 10. In nucleotides, the CDR3 is TGCAGCGTCGGACTAGCGGGGTCTCATCCATCCTACAATGAGCAGTTCTTC. Its protein product is CSVGLAGSHPSYNEQFF.

The chain combines TRBV4-3 with TRBJ1-6; 11 bases fit TRBD1. CDR3 length: 17 residues. With V trimmed by 4 bases and J by 6 bases, 8 bases remained unmatched. Germline V CDR1 and CDR2: LGHNA, YSLEER. The CDR3 loop reads CASSLDSGTGGNSPLHF. The CDR3 DNA reads as TGCGCCAGCAGCCTGGATTCCGGGACAGGGGGTAATTCACCCCTCCACTTT.

This chain joins TRBV6-1 and TRBJ1-2; a possible D gene is TRBD1 (5 bases). CDR1 and CDR2 from the germline V gene are MNHNS and SASEGT. Trimming stripped 3 bases from V and 4 bases from J, with 9 bases between. The CDR3 consists of 13 residues. CDR3 loop: CASSDQGVYGYTF. DNA for the CDR3: TGTGCCAGCAGTGACCAGGGCGTCTATGGCTACACCTTC.

This clone was detected once. The genes are TRBV27 and TRBJ2-7; 8 bases line up with TRBD1. The germline CDR1 and CDR2 sequences are MNHEY and SMNVEV (reference sequence). V lost 5 bases, J lost 4 bases, and 4 bases stayed unmatched. The length of the CDR3 is 13 residues. The CDR3 loop is CASSDRGVYEQYF. CDR3 nucleotides: TGTGCCAGCAGTGACAGGGGTGTGTACGAGCAGTACTTC.

This clone was seen only a few times. J is TRBJ2-7 and V is TRBV29-1; possibly TRBD2 for D (7 bases). Germline-derived CDR1 and CDR2 are SQVTM and ANQGSEA. Trimming took 6 bases from V and 0 from J, leaving 15 bases between them. The CDR3 runs to 14 residues. Written as DNA, the CDR3 is TGCAGCGTCGTGAGGGGGGGGAGCTCCTACGAGCAGTACTTC. Translation gives CSVVRGGSSYEQYF.

The CDR3 is CASSLGQGAPAKAGELFF. The CDR3 DNA sequence: TGTGCCAGCAGTTTGGGACAGGGGGCCCCAGCGAAGGCCGGGGAGCTGTTTTTT. V gene TRBV27 combines with J gene TRBJ2-2, with 12 bases fitting TRBD1. This CDR3 is built from 18 residues. The germline CDR1 and CDR2 sequences are MNHEY and SMNVEV (reference sequence). Losses at the gene ends were 3 bases for V and 6 bases for J; bases not matched to a gene: 11.

This clone appeared once. The germline gene is not matched at one end of the junction; a read error may be the cause. This chain joins TRBV5-4 and TRBJ2-3, with D unresolved. CDR3 length: 9 amino acids. Germline-derived CDR1 and CDR2 are SGHNT and YYREEE (reference sequence). For the CDR3, the DNA is TGTGCCAGCAGCTTGGCAGTGAATTTT. This encodes CASSLAVNF.

This clone has just a few counts. This chain connects TRBV5-4 to TRBJ2-1; 10 bases match TRBD2. The CDR3 extends over 17 amino acids. Germline CDR1 is SGHNT and CDR2 is YYREEE (reference sequence). Trimming at V came to 4 bases and at J to 1 base, leaving 8 bases not matched to a gene. The CDR3 region is CASSPTSGAVSYNEQFF. The CDR3 DNA reads TGTGCCAGCAGCCCAACTAGCGGGGCGGTTTCCTACAATGAGCAGTTCTTC.

This rearrangement joins TRBV6-1 to TRBJ1-1; TRBD1 matches 10 bases. The CDR3 sequence is 15 residues long. With V trimmed by 6 bases and J by 1 base, 5 bases remained unmatched. Looked up from germline, CDR1 is MNHNS and CDR2 is SASEGT. CDR3 in amino acids: CASRERQGANTEAFF. CDR3 nucleotides: TGTGCCAGCAGGGAAAGACAGGGGGCGAACACTGAAGCTTTCTTT.